Listed here are 31 T cell receptor beta chains from one sample, sequenced in a study of vaccination and CD4 T cells after COVID-19. Treatment meaning: roughly 11-day PBMC culture with coronavirus spike peptide pools or control peptides (ViraFEST assay). According to the study, CD4+ T cells from the unexposed donor were gathered ahead of the COVID-19 pandemic (2011-2018). The Oncomine TCR Beta short-read assay was applied to DNA of cultured CD4+ T cells. TCRdb called the PCR reads again in MiXCR, with one record for every CDR3 protein. This sample has about 4,600 distinct CDR3 sequences, with roughly three fifths found just once. These TCRs' antigens remain unknown. The sample comprised CD4+ T cells from blood, cultured in vitro. Source of these receptors: a human donor in good health.

The CDR3, as DNA: TGTGCCAGCAGCTTAGTAGGAGGAGGGAATACGCAGTATTTT. Amino acids: CASSLVGGGNTQYF. The J gene is TRBJ2-3, the V gene TRBV11-2; TRBD2 might be the D (6 bases). Trimming stripped 1 base from V and 7 bases from J, with 12 bases between. The germline CDR1 and CDR2 sequences are SGHAT and FQNNGV. The CDR3 is 14 amino acids.

The chain employs TRBV20-1 and TRBJ1-1; maybe TRBD1 (6 bases). Germline V lookup: CDR1 DFQATT, CDR2 SNEGSKA (reference sequence). CDR3 length: 17 amino acids. The V and J ends lost 0 bases and 0 bases respectively, with 17 bases between them. CDR3 nucleotide sequence: TGCAGTGCTAGAGATCCCCTAACAGGGACCATGAACACTGAAGCTTTCTTT. This encodes CSARDPLTGTMNTEAFF.

Sample share makes this clonotype medium-sized. This chain joins TRBV27 and TRBJ1-5; D perhaps matches TRBD1 (6 bases). Trimming left V 0 bases short and J 1 base short, with 16 bases between. CDR1 MNHEY and CDR2 SMNVEV come from the germline V gene (reference sequence). This CDR3 has 18 amino acids. DNA of the CDR3: TGTGCCAGCAGTTTATCGGGGGCATGGGGCCCGAGCAATCAGCCCCAGCATTTT. Translation gives CASSLSGAWGPSNQPQHF.

This clonotype was seen a handful of times. The gene calls are TRBV7-9 and TRBJ2-6; D not resolved. V gave up 0 bases and J gave up 0 bases, with 3 bases separating them. This CDR3 is built from 15 residues. Germline V gene sequence: CDR1 SEHNR, CDR2 FQNEAQ (reference sequence). The CDR3 sequence is CASSLASSGANVLTF. The CDR3 DNA reads as TGTGCCAGCAGCTTAGCTTCCTCTGGGGCCAACGTCCTGACTTTC.

This CDR3 is CASSLGHPRGYTF. The CDR3 DNA reads as TGTGCCAGCAGCTTAGGTCACCCCCGAGGCTACACCTTC. The chain is built from TRBV7-9 and TRBJ1-2; D ambiguous. The CDR3 loop spans 13 amino acids. The germline CDR1 and CDR2 sequences are SEHNR and FQNEAQ (reference sequence). Trimming left V 1 base short and J 8 bases short, with 11 bases between.

The V gene is TRBV2, the J gene TRBJ1-3; D may be TRBD1 (5 bases). V was trimmed by 2 bases and J by 2 bases, leaving 7 bases between them. Germline V CDR1 and CDR2: SNHLY, FYNNEI. The CDR3 is made up of 14 amino acids. The CDR3 reads CASSEPRAGNTIYF. As DNA, the CDR3 is TGTGCCAGCAGTGAACCCAGGGCTGGAAACACCATATATTTT.

This sequence joins TRBV6-2 or TRBV6-3 and TRBJ1-1, with TRBD1 identical over 9 bases. From germline, CDR1 is MNHEY and CDR2 SVGEGT. V trimming: 6 bases; J trimming: 9 bases; junction bases outside the gene matches: 11. CDR3 length equals 14 residues. The CDR3 is CASREPGQGLQAFF. The CDR3 DNA follows: TGTGCCAGCAGAGAACCGGGACAGGGTCTACAAGCTTTCTTT.

The V and J genes are TRBV15 and TRBJ1-1, with 10 bases fitting TRBD1. The ends lost 1 base at V and 3 bases at J; junction bases unmatched: 5. This CDR3 has 16 residues. Germline CDR1 and CDR2: LNHNV and YYDKDF (reference sequence). The CDR3 DNA is TGTGCCACCAGCAGAGGTCAGGACAGGGGGGACACTGAAGCTTTCTTT. It encodes CATSRGQDRGDTEAFF. Full variable domain (remainder filled in from reference TRBV15 and TRBJ1-1): DAMVIQNPRYQVTQFGKPVTLSCSQTLNHNVMYWYQQKSSQAPKLLFHYYDKDFNNEADTPDNFQSRRPNTSFCFLDIRSPGLGDTAMYLCATSRGQDRGDTEAFFGQGTRLTVV.

The V gene is TRBV6-1, the J gene TRBJ1-1; the D gene is possibly TRBD1 (6 bases). The germline gives CDR1 MNHNS, CDR2 SASEGT. The V and J ends lost 6 bases and 5 bases respectively, with 25 bases between them. The CDR3 is 17 residues long. The DNA for the CDR3 is TGTGCCAGCAGCCGGAGGGGGACCAGGGTGTCCGTTACTGAAGCTTTCTTT. Translation: CASSRRGTRVSVTEAFF.

This clonotype was picked up a small number of times. The chain employs TRBV6-2 or TRBV6-3 and TRBJ1-2; D is unresolved. The length of the CDR3 is 14 residues. CDR1 and CDR2 (germline): MNHEY, SVGEGT. Trimming cost V 2 bases and J 2 bases, with 9 bases left between them. The CDR3 is CASSYGQPNYGYTF. The DNA for the CDR3 is TGTGCCAGCAGTTACGGGCAGCCGAACTATGGCTACACCTTC.

This clonotype was seen only once. This chain links TRBV10-3 with TRBJ1-1; possibly TRBD1 for D (6 bases). CDR1 is ENHRY and CDR2 is SYGVKD in the germline V gene. This CDR3 has 16 residues. Trimming shortened V by 5 bases and J by 1 base, and 17 bases separated the two germline ends. The CDR3, as DNA: TGTGCCATCAGTCAACTTCCAGGGGTTACGAACACTGAAGCTTTCTTT. Encoded protein: CAISQLPGVTNTEAFF.

V gene TRBV20-1 combines with J gene TRBJ2-5; TRBD2 is a possible D gene (5 bases). Germline V gives CDR1 DFQATT, CDR2 SNEGSKA (reference sequence). The CDR3 runs to 14 residues. Trimming removed 3 bases at V and 2 bases at J, with 13 bases between. CDR3 in DNA: TGCAGTGCTAGCGAGGGTCTGAGTCAAGAGACCCAGTACTTC. Translated: CSASEGLSQETQYF.

The V call is TRBV28, the J call TRBJ1-5; maybe TRBD1 (5 bases). Germline lookup yields CDR1 MDHEN and CDR2 SYDVKM. Deletions cut 2 bases from V and 6 bases from J, with 11 bases between. This CDR3 is built from 14 residues. This chain's CDR3 is CASSLPGGGQPQHF. In DNA, the CDR3 is TGTGCCAGCAGTTTACCGGGGGGAGGTCAGCCCCAGCATTTT. The variable domain in full, with the rest retrieved from reference TRBV28 and TRBJ1-5, is DVKVTQSSRYLVKRTGEKVFLECVQDMDHENMFWYRQDPGLGLRLIYFSYDVKMKEKGDIPEGYSVSREKKERFSLILESASTNQTSMYLCASSLPGGGQPQHFGDGTRLSIL.

The rearrangement uses TRBV19 and TRBJ1-5; D remains ambiguous. The CDR3 consists of 11 residues. Germline V gives CDR1 LNHDA, CDR2 SQIVND (reference sequence). The V gene lost 7 bases and the J gene lost 15 bases, with 16 bases spanning the gap. CDR3 sequence: CASTMGLRLHF. CDR3 nucleotide sequence: TGTGCCAGTACCATGGGTTTGAGGTTGCATTTT.

This chain uses TRBV20-1 with TRBJ1-2, with D possibly TRBD1 on 5 matching bases. Trimming shortened V by 5 bases and J by 2 bases, and 18 bases separated the two germline ends. CDR1 is DFQATT, CDR2 SNEGSKA, per germline (reference sequence). This CDR3 has 15 amino acids. The CDR3 sequence: CSAQNPSTGNYGYTF. The CDR3 bases are TGCAGTGCTCAGAACCCCTCAACAGGAAACTATGGCTACACCTTC.

The rearrangement links TRBV19 to TRBJ1-5, with no clear D. Germline values: CDR1 LNHDA, CDR2 SQIVND (reference sequence). The CDR3 length is 13 residues. V was clipped by 1 base and J by 10 bases, with 11 bases between them. The CDR3 region has the DNA TGTGCCAGTAGTATAGGGGCCGCCTCACCCCAGCATTTT. Protein sequence: CASSIGAASPQHF.

This chain joins TRBV6-1 and TRBJ1-2; D may be TRBD1 (6 bases). The germline gives CDR1 MNHNS, CDR2 SASEGT. The V end lost 6 bases, the J end lost 6 bases, and 14 bases lay between the germline ends. The CDR3 runs 13 residues. CDR3 DNA sequence: TGTGCCAGCAGACTCACAGGGAAGGATGGCTACACCTTC. Protein product: CASRLTGKDGYTF.

This chain joins TRBV5-1 and TRBJ2-7; D uncertain. CDR3 length equals 13 residues. The V gene's germline CDR1 is SGHRS and CDR2 YFSETQ. The V and J ends lost 2 bases and 4 bases respectively, with 10 bases between them. CDR3 sequence (DNA): TGCGCCAGCAGCTTCATCGTGGGATACGAGCAGTACTTC. Amino acid sequence: CASSFIVGYEQYF.

The chain couples TRBV7-8 to TRBJ1-4, with 10 bases fitting TRBD1. Trimming at V came to 10 bases and at J to 7 bases, leaving 9 bases not matched to a gene. Germline CDR1 and CDR2: SGHVS and FQNEAQ. The CDR3 has 14 residues. CDR3: CATRAGTGVEKLFF. Here the CDR3 DNA reads TGTGCCACCAGAGCCGGGACAGGGGTTGAAAAACTGTTTTTT.

The sample holds one count of this clonotype. This chain uses TRBV24-1 with TRBJ2-3; no definite D call. Per the germline V gene, CDR1 is KGHDR and CDR2 is SFDVKD. The CDR3 extends over 16 amino acids. V was clipped by 0 bases and J by 0 bases, with 9 bases between them. The CDR3 DNA is TGTGCCACCAGTGATTTGGTTTTCGGGAGCACAGATACGCAGTATTTT. Translating it yields CATSDLVFGSTDTQYF.

This rearrangement joins TRBV6-2 or TRBV6-3 to TRBJ1-1, with 11 nucleotides matching TRBD1. The CDR3 covers 16 residues. Losses at the gene ends were 6 bases for V and 2 bases for J; bases not matched to a gene: 8. CDR1 is MNHEY, CDR2 SVGEGT, per germline. CDR3 amino acids: CASRVTGQGVNTEAFF. DNA of the CDR3: TGTGCCAGCAGAGTCACGGGACAGGGGGTAAACACTGAAGCTTTCTTT.

The V call is TRBV30, the J call TRBJ1-2; TRBD1 matches 7 bases. This CDR3 has 14 amino acids. Germline V gene sequence: CDR1 GTSNPN, CDR2 SVGIG (reference sequence). Germline trimming cut 3 bases from V and 4 bases from J; bases unmatched to any gene: 8. The CDR3 is CAWRARTGLYGYTF. CDR3 DNA: TGTGCCTGGAGAGCCAGGACAGGACTCTATGGCTACACCTTC.

A few counts support this clonotype. CDR3 sequence (DNA): TGTGCCAGCACCGCACTAGCGGGGGGGCTTACCTACAATGAGCAGTTCTTC. This encodes CASTALAGGLTYNEQFF. The chain links TRBV6-1 to TRBJ2-1, with 13 bases matching TRBD2. From germline, CDR1 is MNHNS and CDR2 SASEGT. V was pared by 7 bases and J by 2 bases, with 8 bases of the junction left unmatched. CDR3 size: 17 residues.

V gene TRBV10-1 combines with J gene TRBJ2-3; D is possibly TRBD2 (7 bases). This CDR3 is built from 15 residues. V lost 6 bases and J lost 2, with 15 bases in between. Looked up from germline, CDR1 is WNHNN and CDR2 is SYGVQD (reference sequence). CDR3 sequence (DNA): TGCGCCAGCAGGGATGACCGGGGGGCCACAGATACGCAGTATTTT. Its protein product is CASRDDRGATDTQYF.

This rearrangement joins TRBV19 to TRBJ1-1, with a weak D call TRBD1 (5 bases). Germline V lookup: CDR1 LNHDA, CDR2 SQIVND (reference sequence). There are 12 residues in the CDR3. The V end was cut by 9 bases, the J end by 3 bases, with 11 bases between. The CDR3 loop is CASREGYTEAFF. CDR3 sequence (DNA): TGTGCCAGCCGAGAGGGGTACACTGAAGCTTTCTTT. The variable domain in full, completed from reference TRBV19 and TRBJ1-1, reads DGGITQSPKYLFRKEGQNVTLSCEQNLNHDAMYWYRQDPGQGLRLIYYSQIVNDFQKGDIAEGYSVSREKKESFPLTVTSAQKNPTAFYLCASREGYTEAFFGQGTRLTVV.

This chain links TRBV29-1 with TRBJ2-3; TRBD2 might be the D (5 bases). CDR1 and CDR2 from the germline V gene are SQVTM and ANQGSEA. Trimming cost V 3 bases and J 4 bases, with 14 bases left between them. This CDR3 has 14 residues. This chain's CDR3 is CSVEGEGSADTQYF. The DNA of the CDR3 is TGCAGCGTTGAGGGTGAGGGTTCGGCAGATACGCAGTATTTT.

The V gene is TRBV20-1, the J gene TRBJ1-1; D not certain. Germline V gene sequence: CDR1 DFQATT, CDR2 SNEGSKA (reference sequence). V lost 0 bases to trimming and J lost 6 bases, with 23 bases between them. This CDR3 spans 17 amino acids. The CDR3 DNA sequence: TGCAGTGCTAGAGACTTGTCCGGGATCTGGGTCAACCCTGAAGCTTTCTTT. The encoded protein is CSARDLSGIWVNPEAFF.

This chain connects TRBV30 to TRBJ1-6; possibly TRBD1 for D (6 bases). With 4 bases removed from V and 7 bases from J, the gap between germline ends came to 17 bases. This CDR3 has 15 amino acids. The V gene's germline CDR1 is GTSNPN and CDR2 SVGIG (reference sequence). The DNA of the CDR3 is TGTGCCTGGACCCCGGGACAAGTAGAGAATTCACCCCTCCACTTT. Its protein is CAWTPGQVENSPLHF.

The chain combines TRBV7-9 with TRBJ1-2, with 12 bases aligning to TRBD1. Germline-derived CDR1 and CDR2 are SEHNR and FQNEAQ (reference sequence). J lost 3 bases, V lost 5 bases, and 7 bases had no gene match. The CDR3 consists of 16 residues. CDR3 amino acids: CASSPWDRGRDYGYTF. The CDR3 DNA is TGTGCCAGCAGCCCCTGGGACAGGGGGCGCGACTATGGCTACACCTTC. Full variable domain (rest looked up from reference TRBV7-9 and TRBJ1-2): DTGVSQNPRHKITKRGQNVTFRCDPISEHNRLYWYRQTLGQGPEFLTYFQNEAQLEKSRLLSDRFSAERPKGSFSTLEIQRTEQGDSAMYLCASSPWDRGRDYGYTFGSGTRLTVV.

This clonotype appeared a single time. J is TRBJ1-3 and V is TRBV20-1, with 11 positions matching TRBD1. This CDR3 contains 22 residues. The V gene end was trimmed by 6 bases and the J gene end by 0 bases; junction bases not matched to a gene: 25. Per germline, CDR1 DFQATT and CDR2 SNEGSKA (reference sequence). The CDR3: CSAFRRTGGSKQQLSSGNTIYF. DNA for the CDR3: TGCAGTGCCTTCCGAAGGACAGGGGGCTCCAAACAACAGCTGAGCTCTGGAAACACCATATATTTT.

This clonotype is a singleton in its sample. This rearrangement joins TRBV30 to TRBJ1-1, with D possibly matching TRBD1 (5 bases). CDR1 and CDR2 (germline): GTSNPN, SVGIG (reference sequence). Between the trimmed V and J ends, which lost 0 bases and 2 bases, there was a span of 13 bases. The CDR3 consists of 15 residues. CDR3 sequence reads: CAWSVFRGPNTEAFF. The CDR3 DNA reads TGTGCCTGGAGTGTATTTAGGGGACCTAACACTGAAGCTTTCTTT.